These 9 T cell receptor beta chains came from one sample sequenced in a study of shared clonotypes between healthy human individuals. Sequenced by immunoSEQ multiplex PCR; TCRdb stores in-frame clones only, minus some. The sample lists around 340,000 clones, around 70% seen once, with roughly 10% in the top ten. Sample: memory CD4+ T cells sorted from blood. Subset specified: CD45RA-negative fraction. The origin of the receptors is a man in his thirties or forties in good health.

The chain uses TRBV7-3 and TRBJ2-3, with D possibly being TRBD2 (5 bases). The CDR3 runs to 15 residues. Germline V gives CDR1 SGHTA, CDR2 FQGTGA. V was clipped by 1 base and J by 7 bases, with 15 bases between them. The CDR3: CASSLSGGLTYTQYF. Written as DNA, the CDR3 is TGTGCCAGCAGCTTAAGTGGCGGGCTCACTTATACGCAGTATTTT.

This chain links TRBV2 with TRBJ1-4, with a possible D match to TRBD1 (5 bases). The V and J ends lost 1 base and 4 bases respectively, with 10 bases between them. CDR3 size: 15 residues. The germline V gene has CDR1 SNHLY and CDR2 FYNNEI. The CDR3 DNA reads TGTGCCAGCAGTGAAGTCCGGGGGGGTAATGAAAAACTGTTTTTT. This encodes CASSEVRGGNEKLFF.

This clone was found once. The J gene is TRBJ2-3, the V gene TRBV11-2, with TRBD1 matching 9 bases. This CDR3 comprises 19 residues. From germline, CDR1 is SGHAT and CDR2 FQNNGV. Losses at the gene ends were 0 bases for V and 3 bases for J; bases not matched to a gene: 13. In DNA form, the CDR3 reads TGTGCCAGCAGCTTAGATCTTTGGGGGACAGGGTACCTTACAGATACGCAGTATTTT. Translating gives CASSLDLWGTGYLTDTQYF.

In its sample, this clone was seen a few times. The V and J genes are TRBV5-4 and TRBJ2-2, with D perhaps TRBD1 (5 bases). Trimming left V 0 bases short and J 2 bases short, with 8 bases between. The CDR3 totals 15 residues. Germline assignment: CDR1 SGHNT and CDR2 YYREEE (reference sequence). CDR3 amino acids: CASSLEGINTGELFF. CDR3 coding DNA: TGTGCCAGCAGCTTGGAGGGGATCAACACCGGGGAGCTGTTTTTT.

This rearrangement joins TRBV9 to TRBJ2-5; TRBD2 matches 10 bases. V lost 4 bases, J lost 2 bases, and 5 bases stayed unmatched. The germline V gene encodes CDR1 SGDLS and CDR2 YYNGEE. The CDR3 sequence is 15 residues long. As DNA, the CDR3 is TGTGCCAGCAGCTCCGGGACTAGCGCACAAGAGACCCAGTACTTC. Translation: CASSSGTSAQETQYF. The full variable domain, in which reference TRBV9 and TRBJ2-5 provide the parts outside the CDR3, is DSGVTQTPKHLITATGQRVTLRCSPRSGDLSVYWYQQSLDQGLQFLIQYYNGEERAKGNILERFSAQQFPDLHSELNLSSLELGDSALYFCASSSGTSAQETQYFGPGTRLLVL.

This clone was observed a handful of times. The chain combines TRBV4-3 with TRBJ2-3; the D is unclear. The germline gives CDR1 LGHNA, CDR2 YSLEER. V lost 1 base to trimming and J lost 3 bases, with 11 bases between them. This CDR3 spans 15 amino acids. CDR3 in amino acids: CASSQVSSGTDTQYF. CDR3 DNA sequence: TGCGCCAGCAGCCAAGTCTCATCCGGGACAGATACGCAGTATTTT.

This clone has ten or more counts. The chain recombines TRBV15 with TRBJ2-1; 7 nucleotides match TRBD2. V shed 2 bases, J shed 0 bases, and the junction held 1 base outside the gene matches. CDR3 length equals 15 residues. The germline V gene encodes CDR1 LNHNV and CDR2 YYDKDF (reference sequence). CDR3 DNA sequence: TGTGCCACCAGCAGATCGGGGGGCTCCTACAATGAGCAGTTCTTC. Its translation is CATSRSGGSYNEQFF. The whole variable domain, filled in from reference TRBV15 and TRBJ2-1, reads DAMVIQNPRYQVTQFGKPVTLSCSQTLNHNVMYWYQQKSSQAPKLLFHYYDKDFNNEADTPDNFQSRRPNTSFCFLDIRSPGLGDTAMYLCATSRSGGSYNEQFFGPGTRLTVL.

The V gene is TRBV19, the J gene TRBJ1-4; tentative D call: TRBD1 (6 bases). Trimming pared 5 bases from V and 0 bases from J, leaving 10 bases between. Germline CDR1 and CDR2: LNHDA and SQIVND (reference sequence). The CDR3 is made up of 15 amino acids. DNA for the CDR3: TGTGCCAGTAGTGGATCAGGGGCAACTAATGAAAAACTGTTTTTT. This codes for CASSGSGATNEKLFF. Complete variable domain (other parts from reference TRBV19 and TRBJ1-4): DGGITQSPKYLFRKEGQNVTLSCEQNLNHDAMYWYRQDPGQGLRLIYYSQIVNDFQKGDIAEGYSVSREKKESFPLTVTSAQKNPTAFYLCASSGSGATNEKLFFGSGTQLSVL.

The chain is built from TRBV7-9 and TRBJ2-7, with D uncertain. Per germline, CDR1 SEHNR and CDR2 FQNEAQ (reference sequence). V dropped 5 bases and J dropped 3 bases, with 8 bases sitting between them. The CDR3 contains 12 residues. In DNA, the CDR3 is TGTGCCAGCAGCCGACAAATCTACGAGCAGTACTTC. It encodes CASSRQIYEQYF.